This TCR beta chain was captured by sequencing in a study of shared clonotypes between healthy human individuals. In the case of this clone: Its antigen is not identified.

Method: immunoSEQ multiplex PCR; TCRdb's copy keeps in-frame clones and lacks some. The sample has some 2,500,000 clones, 93% seen once. Partitioning of CD4+ cells yielded a CD45RA+ naive subset and a CD45RA-negative memory subset. Whole-study findings and limits: Among donors, the sharing of clonotypes was expected to be influenced by sequencing depth.

The V and J ends lost 3 bases and 5 bases respectively, with 10 bases between them. The CDR3 loop spans 13 amino acids. Per germline, CDR1 LNHDA and CDR2 SQIVND (reference sequence). The chain employs TRBV19 and TRBJ2-5; a possible D gene is TRBD2 (6 bases). The sample taken for sequencing was naive CD4+ T cells from PBMCs. Stated subset: CD45RA+ positively selected. This clonotype was sampled from a man younger than 30 in good health. Some clones in this sample may be carry-over from other donors' samples. CDR3 residues: CASSILGGETQYF. For the CDR3, the DNA is TGTGCCAGTAGTATCCTAGGAGGGGAGACCCAGTACTTC.